This T cell receptor (beta chain) was recorded in a study of CD8+ T cells in alopecia areata. The study's findings and limits: Alphabeta T cells residing in normal skin are also sequenced in scalp samples. Clonality was higher in lesional than normal scalp, especially in alopecia totalis/universalis. Between patients, shared TCR sequences were less clear than in mice. This was possibly due in part to HLA diversity in the patient population.

Isolation of CD4+ and CD8+ T cells from PBMCs was achieved by sorting. The CDR3 runs to 16 residues. The germline V and J ends were trimmed by 6 bases and 4 bases, with 24 bases remaining between them. Germline CDR1 is SQVTM and CDR2 is ANQGSEA. Extracted from the samples, RNA was reverse transcribed into cDNA to serve as the sequencing template. This table comes from immunoSEQ multiplex PCR, and its TCRdb copy is limited to in-frame clones, with some not included. Among roughly 150,000 clones, roughly 60% were seen once, and the ten largest hold less than 40%. In regard to this clone: Its target is not known.

The sample consisted of CD8+ T cells sorted from blood. This chain links TRBV29-1 with TRBJ1-2, with D possibly being TRBD1 (5 bases). This TCR derives from a human donor in good health. CDR3 protein: CSVQVRVRSIGYGYTF. In nucleotides, the CDR3 is TGCAGCGTACAAGTCAGGGTGAGGTCTATCGGCTATGGCTACACCTTC.